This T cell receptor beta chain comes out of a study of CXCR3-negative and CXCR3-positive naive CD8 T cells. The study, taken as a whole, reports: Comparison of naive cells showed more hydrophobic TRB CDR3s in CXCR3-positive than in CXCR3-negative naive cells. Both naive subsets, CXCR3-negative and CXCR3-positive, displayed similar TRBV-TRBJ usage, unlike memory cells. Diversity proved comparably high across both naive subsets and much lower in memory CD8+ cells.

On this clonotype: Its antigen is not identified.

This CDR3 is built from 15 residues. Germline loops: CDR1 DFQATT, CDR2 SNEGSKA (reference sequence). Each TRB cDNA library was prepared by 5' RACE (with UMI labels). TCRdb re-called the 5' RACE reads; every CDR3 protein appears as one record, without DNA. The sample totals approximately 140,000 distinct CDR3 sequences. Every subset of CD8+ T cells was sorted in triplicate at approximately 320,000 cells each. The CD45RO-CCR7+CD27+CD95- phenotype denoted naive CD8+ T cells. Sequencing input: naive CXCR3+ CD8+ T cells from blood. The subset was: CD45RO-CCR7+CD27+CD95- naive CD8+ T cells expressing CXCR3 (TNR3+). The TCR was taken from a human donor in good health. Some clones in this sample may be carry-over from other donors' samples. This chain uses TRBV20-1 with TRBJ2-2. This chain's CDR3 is CSARDLAASTGELFF.